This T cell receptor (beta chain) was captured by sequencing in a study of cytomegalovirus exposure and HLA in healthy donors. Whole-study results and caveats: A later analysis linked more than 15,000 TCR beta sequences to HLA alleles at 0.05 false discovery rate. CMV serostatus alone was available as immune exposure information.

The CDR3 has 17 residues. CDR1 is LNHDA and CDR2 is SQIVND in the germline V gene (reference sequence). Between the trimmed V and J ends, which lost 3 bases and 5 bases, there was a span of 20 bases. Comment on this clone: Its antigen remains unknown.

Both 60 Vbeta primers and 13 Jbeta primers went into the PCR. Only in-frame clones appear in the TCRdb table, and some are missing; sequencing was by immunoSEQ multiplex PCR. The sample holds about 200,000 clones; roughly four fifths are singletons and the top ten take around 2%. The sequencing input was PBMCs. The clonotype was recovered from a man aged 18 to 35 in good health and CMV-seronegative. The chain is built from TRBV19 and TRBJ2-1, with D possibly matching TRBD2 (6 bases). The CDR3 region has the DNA TGTGCCAGTAGTATGGATGTGGAGTCTAGCGCAGACAATGAGCAGTTCTTC. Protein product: CASSMDVESSADNEQFF.